This T cell receptor beta chain stems from a study of blood T cell repertoires in COVID-19. Across the whole study: Sources were T cells, B-cell-depleted T cells, or PBMCs; the material itself was cDNA or gDNA.

Original data processing: Nucleated cell number was recorded as an estimate derived from reference gene primer amplification. TCRdb's copy holds only in-frame clones and misses some; the assay was immunoSEQ multiplex PCR. The V and J calls and the clone size are those of that table, but D and trimming were determined from the DNA. The table includes approximately 270,000 clones, around 83% detected once. Trimming at V came to 6 bases and at J to 5 bases, leaving 12 bases not matched to a gene. The germline V gene encodes CDR1 SGHTA and CDR2 FQGNSA. The CDR3 consists of 16 residues. Input material: peripheral blood. The TCR comes from a man older than 75 with acute or convalescent COVID-19. The chain combines TRBV7-2 with TRBJ2-2; 7 bases align to TRBD2. The CDR3 DNA sequence: TGTGCCAGCAGTACCCGGGCGGGAGCCGGGACCGGGGAGCTGTTTTTT. It is translated as CASSTRAGAGTGELFF.